The 20 T cell receptor beta chains reported below all come from one sample, sequenced in a study of CD8+ T cells in alopecia areata. After isolation, RNA underwent reverse transcription to generate cDNA as the sequencing template. Sequenced by immunoSEQ multiplex PCR; TCRdb stores in-frame clones only, minus some. The repertoire holds about 100,000 clones, 45% to 60% seen once, with 23% in the top ten. The source material was NKG2D-low CD8+ T cells sorted from blood. The receptors were gathered from a human donor with alopecia areata.

The chain employs TRBV27 and TRBJ2-7; D unclear. CDR1 MNHEY and CDR2 SMNVEV come from the germline V gene (reference sequence). The V and J ends lost 7 bases and 2 bases respectively, with 9 bases between them. The CDR3 sequence is 12 residues long. In DNA form, the CDR3 reads TGTGCCAGCATCCTCGGACCCTACGAGCAGTACTTC. Translating gives CASILGPYEQYF.

This clone has only one observation. The chain is built from TRBV5-1 and TRBJ2-1, with 12 bases matching TRBD2. The CDR3 contains 15 residues. Trimming took 5 bases from V and 8 from J; bases not matched to a gene: 8. Germline CDR1 is SGHRS and CDR2 is YFSETQ. The CDR3 protein is CASRSSGRALDEQFF. The DNA of the CDR3 is TGCGCCAGCAGATCTAGCGGGAGGGCTCTCGATGAGCAGTTCTTC.

This chain joins TRBV29-1 and TRBJ2-7; the D is unclear. With 7 bases removed from V and 3 bases from J, the gap between germline ends came to 19 bases. The CDR3 spans 14 residues. Per the germline V gene, CDR1 is SQVTM and CDR2 is ANQGSEA. The CDR3 is CSAGPSGPYYEQYF. CDR3 nucleotide sequence: TGCAGCGCTGGGCCGTCGGGTCCTTACTACGAGCAGTACTTC.

The chain is built from TRBV9 and TRBJ2-5, with D possibly called TRBD1 or TRBD2 (5 bases each). Trimming shortened V by 2 bases and J by 5 bases, and 16 bases separated the two germline ends. CDR1 and CDR2 (germline): SGDLS, YYNGEE. The CDR3 covers 15 residues. CDR3 amino acids: CASSVDTGALETQYF. CDR3 nucleotide sequence: TGTGCCAGCAGCGTGGACACCGGGGCCCTGGAGACCCAGTACTTC.

The rearrangement joins TRBV4-2 to TRBJ2-2, with TRBD2 matching 7 bases. Per the germline V gene, CDR1 is LGHNA and CDR2 is YNFKEQ. The CDR3 runs to 16 residues. J lost 4 bases, V lost 0 bases, and 5 bases had no gene match. The CDR3 DNA reads as TGTGCCAGCAGCCAAGATCTACTAGCGAGCACCGGGGAGCTGTTTTTT. It yields the protein CASSQDLLASTGELFF.

V usage is TRBV10-3 and J usage is TRBJ2-7, with D unclear. Germline assignment: CDR1 ENHRY and CDR2 SYGVKD. The V gene lost 6 bases and the J gene lost 1 base, with 19 bases spanning the gap. This CDR3 is built from 16 residues. The CDR3 is CAISDPLMGASYEQYF. Written as DNA, the CDR3 is TGTGCCATCAGCGACCCCCTCATGGGCGCGTCCTACGAGCAGTACTTC.

This clone was observed a few times. CDR3 residues: CASSQEGGYGYTF. In DNA form, the CDR3 reads TGTGCCAGCAGCCAAGAAGGGGGCTATGGCTACACCTTC. V and J are TRBV4-2 and TRBJ1-2; weak D call: TRBD1 (6 bases). The germline V gene has CDR1 LGHNA and CDR2 YNFKEQ. This CDR3 has 13 amino acids. Trimming took off 0 bases at V and 4 bases at J, with 6 bases between the two ends.

This clone was recorded once. The rearrangement joins TRBV5-1 to TRBJ2-3; D may be TRBD1 (5 bases). The germline V gene has CDR1 SGHRS and CDR2 YFSETQ. The CDR3 covers 13 residues. V was cut by 5 bases and J by 4 bases, with 11 bases left in between. The CDR3 DNA is TGCGCCAGCAGTCCGCCCAGGGCAGATACGCAGTATTTT. Its translation: CASSPPRADTQYF.

This clone has just a few counts. The rearrangement links TRBV5-1 to TRBJ2-7; no clear D. Trimming took 0 bases from V and 3 from J, leaving 7 bases between them. From germline, CDR1 is SGHRS and CDR2 YFSETQ. The CDR3 consists of 13 residues. The CDR3 sequence: CASSLATGYEQYF. CDR3 nucleotide sequence: TGCGCCAGCAGCTTGGCCACGGGCTACGAGCAGTACTTC.

The V call is TRBV6-1, the J call TRBJ2-7; D unresolved. Looked up from germline, CDR1 is MNHNS and CDR2 is SASEGT. The CDR3 extends over 14 amino acids. V lost 5 bases and J lost 2, with 13 bases in between. The CDR3 protein is CASSIFRGAYEQYF. The CDR3, as DNA: TGTGCCAGCAGTATATTCCGTGGGGCCTACGAGCAGTACTTC.

Only one count was recorded for this clone. The chain is built from TRBV13 and TRBJ2-7, with D tentatively TRBD1 (6 bases). The germline V and J ends were trimmed by 3 bases and 6 bases, with 9 bases remaining between them. CDR3 length: 12 amino acids. Germline values: CDR1 PRHDT, CDR2 FYEKMQ (reference sequence). This chain's CDR3 is CASSFGTSEQYF. For the CDR3, the DNA is TGTGCCAGCAGCTTCGGGACATCCGAGCAGTACTTC.

In nucleotides, the CDR3 is TGTGCCAGCAGACCCAGGGTTACTGAAGCTTTCTTT. This translates into CASRPRVTEAFF. This chain joins TRBV11-2 and TRBJ1-1, with D tentatively TRBD1 (5 bases). Per germline, CDR1 SGHAT and CDR2 FQNNGV. This CDR3 contains 12 residues. V lost 6 bases to trimming and J lost 5 bases, with 10 bases between them.

The rearrangement joins TRBV7-9 to TRBJ2-1; D uncertain. CDR3 length: 13 amino acids. The germline gives CDR1 SEHNR, CDR2 FQNEAQ (reference sequence). Trimming removed 5 bases from V and 7 bases from J, with 12 bases in between. The CDR3 bases are TGTGCCAGCAGCCTCCCTCCTGGAAATGAGCAGTTCTTC. Amino acid sequence: CASSLPPGNEQFF.

This clone was seen a handful of times. V usage is TRBV19 and J usage is TRBJ2-5; D gene ambiguous. The V gene's germline CDR1 is LNHDA and CDR2 SQIVND (reference sequence). The germline V and J ends were trimmed by 8 bases and 4 bases, with 11 bases remaining between them. The CDR3 has 12 residues. The CDR3 protein is CASLQRGETQYF. The CDR3 DNA sequence: TGTGCCAGTCTTCAACGAGGAGAGACCCAGTACTTC. Combining the CDR3 with reference TRBV19 and TRBJ2-5 gives the whole variable domain DGGITQSPKYLFRKEGQNVTLSCEQNLNHDAMYWYRQDPGQGLRLIYYSQIVNDFQKGDIAEGYSVSREKKESFPLTVTSAQKNPTAFYLCASLQRGETQYFGPGTRLLVL.

The table lists this clone with a few counts. The chain combines TRBV7-9 with TRBJ2-4, with 8 bases identical to TRBD2. Germline trimming cut 4 bases from V and 1 base from J; bases unmatched to any gene: 15. CDR1 and CDR2 from the germline V gene are SEHNR and FQNEAQ (reference sequence). The CDR3 totals 19 residues. CDR3 residues: CASSSLRSREDEAKNIQYF. The CDR3 DNA reads as TGTGCCAGCAGCTCACTTCGATCGCGGGAGGATGAGGCCAAAAACATTCAGTACTTC.

CDR3 DNA sequence: TGTGCCAGCAGCCCGCTGGGACAGTCCTACGAGCAGTACTTC. Translation gives CASSPLGQSYEQYF. V usage is TRBV7-8 and J usage is TRBJ2-7; 7 bases agree with TRBD1. Germline loops: CDR1 SGHVS, CDR2 FQNEAQ. The CDR3 extends over 14 amino acids. J gave up 1 base and V 5 bases, and 5 bases lay outside the gene matches.

This clone was recorded only once. The chain uses TRBV6-5 and TRBJ2-1; D remains unclear. Germline V CDR1 and CDR2: MNHEY, SVGAGI. There are 15 residues in the CDR3. Trimming removed 4 bases at V and 0 bases at J, with 10 bases between. CDR3: CASSSNTYSYNEQFF. The CDR3 DNA reads as TGTGCCAGCAGTTCGAATACTTACTCCTACAATGAGCAGTTCTTC.

This clone appeared once. The chain has TRBV11-2 and TRBJ2-1; TRBD1 is a possible D gene (5 bases). The V and J ends lost 5 bases and 5 bases respectively, with 13 bases between them. The germline gives CDR1 SGHAT, CDR2 FQNNGV. The CDR3 length is 14 residues. The CDR3 DNA reads TGTGCCAGCAGCGTAGGGGTGAAGAACAATGAGCAGTTCTTC. This gives the protein CASSVGVKNNEQFF.

The chain recombines TRBV15 with TRBJ2-1; tentative D call: TRBD1 (5 bases). V was shortened by 1 base and J by 4 bases, with 14 bases between the two germline ends. Per the germline V gene, CDR1 is LNHNV and CDR2 is YYDKDF (reference sequence). CDR3 length: 16 amino acids. The CDR3 DNA reads TGTGCCACCAGCAGAGCCGGCAGGGTGTCGTACAATGAGCAGTTCTTC. It encodes CATSRAGRVSYNEQFF.

V usage is TRBV27 and J usage is TRBJ2-7, with a possible D match to TRBD2 (5 bases). The CDR3 consists of 14 residues. V was shortened by 0 bases and J by 5 bases, with 11 bases between the two germline ends. Germline V gene data show CDR1 as MNHEY and CDR2 as SMNVEV (reference sequence). The CDR3 DNA reads TGTGCCAGCAGTTTATCGAGGGTAGCCCACGAGCAGTACTTC. As protein: CASSLSRVAHEQYF.